This is a list of T cell receptor beta chains from one sample in a study of shared clonotypes between healthy human individuals. Clones were sequenced by immunoSEQ multiplex PCR, and TCRdb holds only the in-frame ones, with some missing. The repertoire includes approximately 1.4 million clones, 98% of them detected once, and about 0.4% sits in the top ten. Sequenced material: naive CD4+ T cells sorted from blood. These receptors all come from a man under 40 in good health. Both conserved end residues are part of each CDR3. The D gene is left open where the match is weak. Not every row has a clone size; where given, it reads once, few, many or a size class.

>TRBV5-1|TRBD2|TRBJ2-1|.
TGCGCCAGCAGCGGTGAGACTAGAAGGCGGGGGTTCGAGGGATACAATGAGCAGTTCTTC
CASSGETRRRGFEGYNEQFF
>TRBV28|.|TRBJ2-7|.
TGTGCCAGCAGTTTACCTAACTACGAGCAGTACTTC
CASSLPNYEQYF
>TRBV4-3|TRBD2|TRBJ2-5|.
TGCGCCAGCAGGCCCACCGCAGCGGGAGTTTTAGAGACCCAGTACTTC
CASRPTAAGVLETQYF
>TRBV15|.|TRBJ2-7|.
TGTGCCACCAGCAGAGTGGTGGGGAGCGGATGGGGGGAGCAGTACTTC
CATSRVVGSGWGEQYF
>TRBV2|TRBD1|TRBJ2-1|.
TGTGCCAGCAAAGTACACAGGGGGCTAATCTACAATGAGCAGTTCTTC
CASKVHRGLIYNEQFF
>TRBV6-1|.|TRBJ1-1|.
TGTGCCAGCAGACCAAGCGTTGTCCTTGATACTGAAGCTTTCTTT
CASRPSVVLDTEAFF
>TRBV5-1|TRBD1|TRBJ1-5|.
TGCGCCAGCAGCTTGGGGACAGGGGATAGCAATCAGCCCCAGCATTTT
CASSLGTGDSNQPQHF
>TRBV7-9|.|TRBJ2-2|.
TGTGCCAGCAGCTCGGTATCGGACAGAATAACGAACACCGGGGAGCTGTTTTTT
CASSSVSDRITNTGELFF
>TRBV20-1|.|TRBJ2-3|.
TGCAGTGCTAGGGGACTAGATACGCAGTATTTT
CSARGLDTQYF
>TRBV14|.|TRBJ2-1|once
TGTGCCAGCAGCCAAAGGCGTCGGAATGAGCAGTTCTTC
CASSQRRRNEQFF
>TRBV5-1|TRBD1|TRBJ2-7|.
TGCGCCAGCAGCTTGGTGGGACAGGGGCCCTACGAGCAGTACTTC
CASSLVGQGPYEQYF
>TRBV7-3|TRBD2|TRBJ2-3|once
TGTGCCAGCAGCACCGGACTAGCGGGAGATACGCAGTATTTT
CASSTGLAGDTQYF
>TRBV6-6|.|TRBJ2-7|.
TGTGCCAGCAGCCAACCGGACGGTTACTCCTACGAGCAGTACTTC
CASSQPDGYSYEQYF
>TRBV10-3|.|TRBJ2-1|.
TGTGCCATCAGTCAGGGCGGTTCCTACAATGAGCAGTTCTTC
CAISQGGSYNEQFF
>TRBV27|.|TRBJ1-4|once
TGTGCCAGCAGTTTATCCGGGGGGCGCTGGGAAAAACTGTTTTTT
CASSLSGGRWEKLFF
>TRBV7-9|.|TRBJ1-1|.
TGTGCCAGCAGCTTAAGACCTGAAGCTTTCTTT
CASSLRPEAFF
>TRBV5-1|.|TRBJ2-3|.
TGCGCCAGCAGCTTGCCCCGGGGGCAAGAATATACGCAGTATTTT
CASSLPRGQEYTQYF
>TRBV9|TRBD2|TRBJ2-2|.
TGTGCCAGCAGCGTCGGGACTAGCGGGAGGCTCCGGACCGGGGAGCTGTTTTTT
CASSVGTSGRLRTGELFF
>TRBV6-5|.|TRBJ2-2|.
TGTGCCAGCAGGCGGGACACAAAAACCGGGGAGCTGTTTTTT
CASRRDTKTGELFF
>TRBV9|.|TRBJ2-7|.
TGTGCCAGCAGCGTGGAGGGTAGCCATTACCAGCAGTACTTC
CASSVEGSHYQQYF
>TRBV5-1|.|TRBJ1-2|.
TGCGCCAGCAGCTTGGAAGGGGCTAACTATGGCTACACCTTC
CASSLEGANYGYTF
>TRBV18|.|TRBJ2-7|.
TGTGCCAGCTCACCACCGACTAAGGCTTACGAGCAGTACTTC
CASSPPTKAYEQYF
>TRBV5-1|.|TRBJ2-2|.
TGCGCCAGCAGCTTGGCCCAGGTGACCGGGGAGCTGTTTTTT
CASSLAQVTGELFF
>TRBV27|.|TRBJ1-5|.
TGTGCCAGCAGTTTGGTCAGTACACTTCAGCCCCAGCATTTT
CASSLVSTLQPQHF
>TRBV6-5|.|TRBJ2-7|.
TGTGCCAGCAGCCTATTAGGGCCGCGCAACGAGCAGTACTTC
CASSLLGPRNEQYF
>TRBV10-3|.|TRBJ1-2|few
TGTGCCAGTACCCAAGACAGAACCTATGGCTACACCTTC
CASTQDRTYGYTF
>TRBV2|TRBD2|TRBJ2-7|.
TGTGCCAGCAGTAGGACTAGCGGGACCTACGAGCAGTACTTC
CASSRTSGTYEQYF